The TCR beta chain under discussion was sequenced for a study of T cells in Graves' hyperthyroidism and ophthalmopathy. Whole-study results and caveats: Blood also contained most expanded thyroid clonotypes above 0.001.

Stability of Graves' hyperthyroidism was defined as absent ophthalmopathy progression within 18 months. Uncontrolled infection, other autoimmune disease, pregnancy or lactation excluded patients. The PBMCs were sourced from fresh peripheral blood (approximately 9.6 ml). V lost 10 bases and J 7 bases, leaving 14 bases between the germline ends. CDR3 size: 13 residues. Looked up from germline, CDR1 is MNHNS and CDR2 is SASEGT. This clonotype was detected only a few times. Its antigen is currently unknown. RNA transcripts were the template for amplifying TCR beta CDR3 regions. A set of HTBI primers served as the primers for a first-round RT-PCR of the TCR CDR3. TCRdb analysed the multiplex PCR reads with MiXCR anew, one entry per CDR3 protein. Of roughly 570,000 distinct CDR3 sequences listed, approximately 14% are singletons.

The sample comprised blood. The chain carries TRBV6-1 and TRBJ1-6, with TRBD1 as a possible D gene (6 bases). This TCR derives from a woman younger than 45 with Graves' hyperthyroidism. The CDR3 region is CAITRTENSPLHF. CDR3 bases: TGTGCCATCACCAGGACAGAGAATTCACCCCTCCACTTT.